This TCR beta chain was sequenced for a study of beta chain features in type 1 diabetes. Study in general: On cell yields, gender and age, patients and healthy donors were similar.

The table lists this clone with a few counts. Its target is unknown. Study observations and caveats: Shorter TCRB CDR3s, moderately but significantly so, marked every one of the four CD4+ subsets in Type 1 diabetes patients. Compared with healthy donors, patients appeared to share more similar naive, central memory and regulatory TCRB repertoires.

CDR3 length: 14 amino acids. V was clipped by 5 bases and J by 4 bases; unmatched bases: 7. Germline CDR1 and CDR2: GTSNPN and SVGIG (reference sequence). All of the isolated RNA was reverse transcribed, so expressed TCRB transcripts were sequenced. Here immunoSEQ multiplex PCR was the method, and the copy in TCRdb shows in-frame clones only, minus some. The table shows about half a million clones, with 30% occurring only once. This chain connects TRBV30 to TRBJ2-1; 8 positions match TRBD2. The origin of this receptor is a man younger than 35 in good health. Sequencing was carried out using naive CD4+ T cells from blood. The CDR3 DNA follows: TGTGCCTGGCAGGAGACTAGCGCTTACAATGAGCAGTTCTTC. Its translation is CAWQETSAYNEQFF.